This T cell receptor (beta chain) was recovered during a study of T cells in Graves' hyperthyroidism and ophthalmopathy. Across the study: Blood from the periphery was taken at initial diagnosis, before any treatment.

In making diagnoses, clinical symptoms, serum thyroxine and TRAb, thyroid ultrasound and orbital computed tomography were all used. Comments on this clonotype: The antigen is not known.

TCR beta CDR3 sequences were amplified from RNA transcripts. The TCR CDR3 first-round RT-PCR relied on the HTBI primer set. MiXCR was run by TCRdb on the multiplex PCR reads, yielding one entry per CDR3 protein. This sample has more than 350,000 distinct CDR3 sequences, with approximately 16% found just once. Study-level results: Researchers found most expanded thyroid clonotypes above 0.001 in blood as well.

Per germline, CDR1 DFQATT and CDR2 SNEGSKA (reference sequence). The CDR3 covers 13 residues. Trimming cost V 6 bases and J 6 bases, with 15 bases left between them. The chain joins TRBV20-1 to TRBJ1-5; no definite D call. The specimen sequenced was blood. The TCR originated in a woman in her fifties or sixties with Graves' ophthalmopathy. CDR3 bases: TGCAGTGCGGGAGGGAAAGGCCGTCAGCCCCAGCATTTT. It translates to CSAGGKGRQPQHF.